These T cell receptor beta chains were read from a single sample in a study of T cell repertoires in cytomegalovirus infection. Each CDR3 protein is one row after TCRdb ran MiXCR on the reads. The sample lists about a million distinct CDR3 sequences; around a third were seen once. Antigen specificity for these receptors is unknown. This sample comprised cultured CD8+ T cells from PBMCs, obtained from culture after CMV antigen stimulation. These receptors were collected from a human donor in good health (CMV status not recorded). Some clones in this sample may be carry-over from other donors' samples. CDR3s include the opening cysteine and the closing phenylalanine or tryptophan. The D gene is left open where the match is weak. The size of a clone is reported for some rows only, either as once, few or many, or as a class for expanded clones.

many 15 TRBJ2-5 NA TRBV7-6 TGTGCCAGCAGACCCCTTCATAAGGGACAAGAGACCCAGTACTTC CASRPLHKGQETQYF
few 15 TRBJ2-1 TRBD2 TRBV7-9 TGTGCCAGCAGCCCAGGACTAGATGGCCGTGGCGAGCAGTTCTTC CASSPGLDGRGEQFF
many 15 TRBJ2-1 NA TRBV2 TGTGCCAGCAGTGAAGCGGCGCCTAGCGCAGATGAGCAGTTCTTC CASSEAAPSADEQFF
NA 17 TRBJ2-2 TRBD1 TRBV6-8 TGTGCCAGCAGTTACTCGTGGGACAGGCAATACACCGGGGAGCTGTTTTTT CASSYSWDRQYTGELFF
NA 16 TRBJ2-2 NA TRBV7-6 TGTGCCAGCAGCTCACCGTCAGGGCAATGGACCGGGGAGCTGTTTTTT CASSSPSGQWTGELFF
NA 18 TRBJ2-2 NA TRBV6-2/TRBV6-3 TGTGCCAGCAGTTACTCAGATCCGTATAGGGAGAACACCGGGGAGCTGTTTTTT CASSYSDPYRENTGELFF
NA 13 TRBJ2-7 NA TRBV11-3 TGTGCCAGCGGAACGGGGTCGGCCGACGAGCAGTACTTC CASGTGSADEQYF
NA 15 TRBJ1-1 NA TRBV9 TGTGCCAGCAGCGGGGCAGCCCTTGAGGGGACTGAAGCTTTCTTT CASSGAALEGTEAFF
few 15 TRBJ1-1 TRBD1 TRBV10-3 TGTGCCATCAACAATCACGGGACAGGGCCCACTGAAGCTTTCTTT CAINNHGTGPTEAFF
NA 16 TRBJ1-1 NA TRBV5-6 TGTGCCAGCAGCTTCCGGGGGTGGGAGCCCAAGACTGAAGCTTTCTTT CASSFRGWEPKTEAFF
NA 11 TRBJ1-1 NA TRBV10-2 TGCGCCAGCCAAAAGAACACTGAAGCTTTCTTT CASQKNTEAFF
NA 13 TRBJ1-2 NA TRBV27 TGTGCCAGCAGTTTAGGGAGGCAGCTTGGCTACACCTTC CASSLGRQLGYTF
few 12 TRBJ2-3 TRBD2 TRBV20-1 TGCAGTGCTAGTCCGGGGGGGGATACGCAGTATTTT CSASPGGDTQYF
NA 14 TRBJ2-1 NA TRBV28 TGTGCCAGCAGTCAAAATCTTGGCTACAATGAGCAGTTCTTC CASSQNLGYNEQFF